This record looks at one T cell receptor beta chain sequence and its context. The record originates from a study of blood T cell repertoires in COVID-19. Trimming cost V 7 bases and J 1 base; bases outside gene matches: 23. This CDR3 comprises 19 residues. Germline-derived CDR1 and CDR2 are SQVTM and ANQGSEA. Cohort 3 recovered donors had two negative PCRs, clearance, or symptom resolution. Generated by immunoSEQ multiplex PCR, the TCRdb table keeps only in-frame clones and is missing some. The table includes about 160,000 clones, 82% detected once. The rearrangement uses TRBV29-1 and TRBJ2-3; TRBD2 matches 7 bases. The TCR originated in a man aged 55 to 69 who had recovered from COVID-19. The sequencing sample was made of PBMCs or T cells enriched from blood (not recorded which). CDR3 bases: TGCAGCGCTATCATCCCCCTAGCGGCCCTCAACGACCGCACAGATACGCAGTATTTT. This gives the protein CSAIIPLAALNDRTDTQYF.